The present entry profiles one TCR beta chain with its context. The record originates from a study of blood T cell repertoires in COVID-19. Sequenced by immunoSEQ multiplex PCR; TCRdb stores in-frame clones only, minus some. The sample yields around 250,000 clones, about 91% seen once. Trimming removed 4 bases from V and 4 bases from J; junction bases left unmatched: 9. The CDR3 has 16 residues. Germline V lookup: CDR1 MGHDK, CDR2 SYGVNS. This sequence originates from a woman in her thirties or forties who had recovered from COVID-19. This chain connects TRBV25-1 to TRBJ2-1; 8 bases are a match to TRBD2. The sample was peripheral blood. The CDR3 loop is CASSGLTSGTYNEQFF. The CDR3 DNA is TGTGCCAGCAGTGGACTCACTAGCGGAACTTACAATGAGCAGTTCTTC. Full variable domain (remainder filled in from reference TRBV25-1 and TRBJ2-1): EADIYQTPRYLVIGTGKKITLECSQTMGHDKMYWYQQDPGMELHLIHYSYGVNSTEKGDLSSESTVSRIRTEHFPLTLESARPSHTSQYLCASSGLTSGTYNEQFFGPGTRLTVL.